Listed below are T cell receptor beta chains from one sample, sequenced in a study of cytomegalovirus exposure and HLA in healthy donors. Repertoires were generated with immunoSEQ multiplex PCR, while TCRdb's copy carries only in-frame clones and drops some. The sample lists under 250,000 clones; about 88% were seen once. The specimen sequenced was PBMCs. The receptor set was obtained from a man younger than 35 in good health and CMV-seropositive. Each CDR3 is given with its conserved first and last residue. D genes are given only for firm matches. Size is omitted from some rows. Given values are once, few, many or a class for expanded clones.

v_call: TRBV6-5
j_call: TRBJ1-4
clone_size: NA
d_call: NA
cdr3_nt: TGTGCCAGCAGTTTTTCCCCTCGAAACCCTAATGAAAAACTGTTTTTT
cdr3_aa: CASSFSPRNPNEKLFF

v_call: TRBV30
j_call: TRBJ1-2
clone_size: NA
d_call: NA
cdr3_nt: TGTGCCTGGAGTGTACATGGGATGTCGGTTGGCTACACCTTC
cdr3_aa: CAWSVHGMSVGYTF

v_call: TRBV30
j_call: TRBJ1-2
clone_size: NA
d_call: NA
cdr3_nt: TGTGCCTGGAGAACCTGGGCCTATGGCTACACCTTC
cdr3_aa: CAWRTWAYGYTF

v_call: TRBV11-1
j_call: TRBJ2-1
clone_size: NA
d_call: NA
cdr3_nt: TGTGCCAGCAGCTTTCAGGGAGGAATAGGTAACAATGAGCAGTTCTTC
cdr3_aa: CASSFQGGIGNNEQFF

v_call: TRBV5-1
j_call: TRBJ2-7
clone_size: NA
d_call: NA
cdr3_nt: TGCGCCAGCAGACTAACAGGGAGCTCCTACGAGCAGTACTTC
cdr3_aa: CASRLTGSSYEQYF

v_call: TRBV6-4
j_call: TRBJ2-1
clone_size: NA
d_call: NA
cdr3_nt: TGTGCCAGCAGTGGAGCCTGGTCCTACAATGAGCAGTTCTTC
cdr3_aa: CASSGAWSYNEQFF

v_call: TRBV10-3
j_call: TRBJ2-5
clone_size: NA
d_call: NA
cdr3_nt: TGTGCCATCAGTGACTACGCCAAAGAGACCCAGTACTTC
cdr3_aa: CAISDYAKETQYF

v_call: TRBV6-5
j_call: TRBJ2-7
clone_size: NA
d_call: TRBD2
cdr3_nt: TGTGCCAGCAGTTACTCTAGCGGGAGTTCCTACGAGCAGTACTTC
cdr3_aa: CASSYSSGSSYEQYF

v_call: TRBV7-6
j_call: TRBJ2-7
clone_size: NA
d_call: TRBD2
cdr3_nt: TGTGCCAGCAGCTTAGGCGGGAGATCCTACGAGCAGTACTTC
cdr3_aa: CASSLGGRSYEQYF

v_call: TRBV30
j_call: TRBJ2-5
clone_size: NA
d_call: NA
cdr3_nt: TGTGCCTGGAGTGTACCTCCAGGGGTAATGGAGACCCAGTACTTC
cdr3_aa: CAWSVPPGVMETQYF

v_call: TRBV5-1
j_call: TRBJ2-1
clone_size: NA
d_call: NA
cdr3_nt: TGCGCCAGCAGCCCTTCGGGAGACCCCCAATACAATGAGCAGTTCTTC
cdr3_aa: CASSPSGDPQYNEQFF

v_call: TRBV2
j_call: TRBJ2-5
clone_size: once
d_call: TRBD2
cdr3_nt: TGTGCCAGCAGGGCGGCTAGCGGGAAACTCGAGGAGACCCAGTACTTC
cdr3_aa: CASRAASGKLEETQYF

v_call: TRBV4-1
j_call: TRBJ2-1
clone_size: few
d_call: TRBD2
cdr3_nt: TGCGCCAGCAGCCAATCGGGCAGGACTAGCGGGACTGAGCAGTTCTTC
cdr3_aa: CASSQSGRTSGTEQFF

v_call: TRBV27
j_call: TRBJ1-5
clone_size: once
d_call: NA
cdr3_nt: TGTGCCAGCAGTTTATTGGGCCGCAATCAGCCCCAGCATTTT
cdr3_aa: CASSLLGRNQPQHF

v_call: TRBV6-5
j_call: TRBJ1-2
clone_size: once
d_call: NA
cdr3_nt: TGTGCCAGCAGCTTGCGGGGGGTCTATGGCTACACCTTC
cdr3_aa: CASSLRGVYGYTF

v_call: TRBV15
j_call: TRBJ2-7
clone_size: NA
d_call: NA
cdr3_nt: TGTGCCACCAGCAGCCGAGAAGGGCGGGACAGATCATCCGAGCAGTACTTC
cdr3_aa: CATSSREGRDRSSEQYF

v_call: TRBV5-1
j_call: TRBJ1-2
clone_size: NA
d_call: NA
cdr3_nt: TGCGCCAGCAGCCCCGGGACGGACTTCTATGGCTACACCTTC
cdr3_aa: CASSPGTDFYGYTF

v_call: TRBV27
j_call: TRBJ2-7
clone_size: NA
d_call: NA
cdr3_nt: TGTGCCAGCAGTTTTAGAAGTGGGTTACTCTACTACGAGCAGTACTTC
cdr3_aa: CASSFRSGLLYYEQYF

v_call: TRBV15
j_call: TRBJ2-5
clone_size: NA
d_call: TRBD2
cdr3_nt: TGTGCCACCAGCGCAGCGGGAGTGTGGGAGACCCAGTACTTC
cdr3_aa: CATSAAGVWETQYF

v_call: TRBV29-1
j_call: TRBJ2-2
clone_size: NA
d_call: NA
cdr3_nt: TGCAGCGCAAGCCAGGGATCGGACGCCGGGGAGCTGTTTTTT
cdr3_aa: CSASQGSDAGELFF

v_call: TRBV5-1
j_call: TRBJ2-3
clone_size: NA
d_call: NA
cdr3_nt: TGCGCCAGCAGCTTCGGGGATTGGAGCACAGATACGCAGTATTTT
cdr3_aa: CASSFGDWSTDTQYF

v_call: TRBV6-5
j_call: TRBJ2-6
clone_size: NA
d_call: NA
cdr3_nt: TGTGCCAGCAGTTATGCCAGGACCGATGGGGCCAACGTCCTGACTTTC
cdr3_aa: CASSYARTDGANVLTF

v_call: TRBV2
j_call: TRBJ2-2
clone_size: NA
d_call: NA
cdr3_nt: TGTGCCAGCAGTGAAGAGACCAGGGGCGCCGGGGAGCTGTTTTTT
cdr3_aa: CASSEETRGAGELFF

v_call: TRBV18
j_call: TRBJ2-7
clone_size: NA
d_call: TRBD1
cdr3_nt: TGTGCCAGCTCACCGACAGGGGACTACGAGCAGTACTTC
cdr3_aa: CASSPTGDYEQYF

v_call: TRBV5-1
j_call: TRBJ2-5
clone_size: NA
d_call: TRBD2
cdr3_nt: TGCGCCAGCTCGGGACTAGCGGGAGCAGAGACCCAGTACTTC
cdr3_aa: CASSGLAGAETQYF

v_call: TRBV11-2
j_call: TRBJ2-7
clone_size: NA
d_call: TRBD2
cdr3_nt: TGTGCCAGCAGCTTAGTGTCCGGGAGGACCTACGAGCAGTACTTC
cdr3_aa: CASSLVSGRTYEQYF

v_call: TRBV27
j_call: TRBJ2-7
clone_size: NA
d_call: NA
cdr3_nt: TGTGCCAGCAGGCACGCTTACGAGCAGTACTTC
cdr3_aa: CASRHAYEQYF

v_call: TRBV7-8
j_call: TRBJ2-2
clone_size: NA
d_call: NA
cdr3_nt: TGTGCCAGCAGTTGGGGCGGGGGCCGGGGCACCGGGGAGCTGTTTTTT
cdr3_aa: CASSWGGGRGTGELFF

v_call: TRBV7-8
j_call: TRBJ2-2
clone_size: NA
d_call: NA
cdr3_nt: TGTGCCAGCAGCTTAGCCCCCAGGGGGGCTAACACCGGGGAGCTGTTTTTT
cdr3_aa: CASSLAPRGANTGELFF

v_call: TRBV6-1
j_call: TRBJ2-1
clone_size: NA
d_call: NA
cdr3_nt: TGTGCCAGCAGTGAAGTTTACGGGAGTACCTACAATGAGCAGTTCTTC
cdr3_aa: CASSEVYGSTYNEQFF

v_call: TRBV27
j_call: TRBJ2-1
clone_size: NA
d_call: TRBD1
cdr3_nt: TGTGCCAGTGGGACAGGGGGCGCGGGTGAGCAGTTCTTC
cdr3_aa: CASGTGGAGEQFF

v_call: TRBV11-2
j_call: TRBJ2-1
clone_size: NA
d_call: TRBD2
cdr3_nt: TGTGCCAGCAGCTTACAAGCGGGAGGCACCAGCTCCTACAATGAGCAGTTCTTC
cdr3_aa: CASSLQAGGTSSYNEQFF

v_call: TRBV2
j_call: TRBJ2-7
clone_size: NA
d_call: NA
cdr3_nt: TGTGCCAGCAGTGGAGGGGGGGTTGGCGAGCAGTACTTC
cdr3_aa: CASSGGGVGEQYF

v_call: TRBV28
j_call: TRBJ1-3
clone_size: NA
d_call: NA
cdr3_nt: TGTGCCAGCACCCACGAACCGGGCACCGGGGACACCATATATTTT
cdr3_aa: CASTHEPGTGDTIYF

v_call: TRBV7-9
j_call: TRBJ1-1
clone_size: NA
d_call: NA
cdr3_nt: TGTGCCAGCAGCTTAGCGCGGAGGGCTAGTACTGAAGCTTTCTTT
cdr3_aa: CASSLARRASTEAFF

v_call: TRBV15
j_call: TRBJ1-5
clone_size: few
d_call: NA
cdr3_nt: TGTGCCACCAGCAGGTTTGGCAATCAGCCCCAGCATTTT
cdr3_aa: CATSRFGNQPQHF

v_call: TRBV6-1
j_call: TRBJ2-7
clone_size: once
d_call: TRBD1
cdr3_nt: TGTGCCAGCGGCAGGGGGCACTACGAGCAGTACTTC
cdr3_aa: CASGRGHYEQYF

v_call: TRBV5-1
j_call: TRBJ2-2
clone_size: NA
d_call: TRBD2
cdr3_nt: TGCGCCAGCAGCTTTACTAGCGGGAGGGCCGGCAGGGAGCTGTTTTTT
cdr3_aa: CASSFTSGRAGRELFF

v_call: TRBV7-6
j_call: TRBJ1-2
clone_size: NA
d_call: NA
cdr3_nt: TGTGCCAGCAGCCCCCTCTTCACACAGAGGGATAATGGCTACACCTTC
cdr3_aa: CASSPLFTQRDNGYTF

v_call: TRBV6-1
j_call: TRBJ2-7
clone_size: NA
d_call: TRBD2
cdr3_nt: TGTGCCAGCGAGGGCGGGAGGGCCTACGAGCAGTACTTC
cdr3_aa: CASEGGRAYEQYF

v_call: TRBV19
j_call: TRBJ1-3
clone_size: NA
d_call: NA
cdr3_nt: TGTGCCAGTGCACGGACAGTCTCTGGAAACACCATATATTTT
cdr3_aa: CASARTVSGNTIYF

v_call: TRBV19
j_call: TRBJ1-1
clone_size: NA
d_call: TRBD1
cdr3_nt: TGTGCCAGTGTGGGGGACAGGGAACATTTGAACACTGAAGCTTTCTTT
cdr3_aa: CASVGDREHLNTEAFF

v_call: TRBV27
j_call: TRBJ2-1
clone_size: NA
d_call: TRBD2
cdr3_nt: TGTGCCAGCAGTTTATTACTAGCGGGAGGTAGCGACAATGAGCAGTTCTTC
cdr3_aa: CASSLLLAGGSDNEQFF

v_call: TRBV5-4
j_call: TRBJ1-1
clone_size: NA
d_call: TRBD1
cdr3_nt: TGTGCCAGCAGCCTTGACAGGGCGAATGAAGCTTTCTTT
cdr3_aa: CASSLDRANEAFF

v_call: TRBV7-9
j_call: TRBJ2-3
clone_size: NA
d_call: TRBD2
cdr3_nt: TGTGCCAGCAGCTCGGTTACTAGCGGGGCTAGCACAGATACGCAGTATTTT
cdr3_aa: CASSSVTSGASTDTQYF

v_call: TRBV9
j_call: TRBJ2-5
clone_size: NA
d_call: TRBD2
cdr3_nt: TGTGCCAGCAGCGGAGTCGGACTAGCGGGACTCTTAAATCCCCAAGAGACCCAGTACTTC
cdr3_aa: CASSGVGLAGLLNPQETQYF

v_call: TRBV19
j_call: TRBJ2-7
clone_size: once
d_call: NA
cdr3_nt: TGTGCCAGTACGGGGGCCACTTACGAGCAGTACTTC
cdr3_aa: CASTGATYEQYF

v_call: TRBV28
j_call: TRBJ1-5
clone_size: NA
d_call: NA
cdr3_nt: TGTGCCAGCAGTTCCCCCGTAAGGAGCTATAGCAATCAGCCCCAGCATTTT
cdr3_aa: CASSSPVRSYSNQPQHF

v_call: TRBV7-9
j_call: TRBJ1-1
clone_size: NA
d_call: NA
cdr3_nt: TGTGCCAGCAGACAGGGAAAGGGCACTGAAGCTTTCTTT
cdr3_aa: CASRQGKGTEAFF

v_call: TRBV15
j_call: TRBJ1-3
clone_size: NA
d_call: NA
cdr3_nt: TGTGCCACCAGCAGGACCTCTGGAAACACCATATATTTT
cdr3_aa: CATSRTSGNTIYF

v_call: TRBV30
j_call: TRBJ2-1
clone_size: NA
d_call: NA
cdr3_nt: TGTGCCTGGAGTGTACGGGTCCAATTGAGGTCCTACAATGAGCAGTTCTTC
cdr3_aa: CAWSVRVQLRSYNEQFF

v_call: TRBV20-1
j_call: TRBJ1-1
clone_size: NA
d_call: NA
cdr3_nt: TGCAGTGCTATGACGGAGACAGAAGCTTTCTTT
cdr3_aa: CSAMTETEAFF

v_call: TRBV7-2
j_call: TRBJ2-7
clone_size: NA
d_call: NA
cdr3_nt: TGTGCCAGCAGCTTATCGTCACACGAATACGAGCAGTACTTC
cdr3_aa: CASSLSSHEYEQYF

v_call: TRBV4-1
j_call: TRBJ1-2
clone_size: few
d_call: TRBD1
cdr3_nt: TGCGCCAGCAGCCAAGTGAGACAGGGGCCGGACTATGGCTACACCTTC
cdr3_aa: CASSQVRQGPDYGYTF

v_call: TRBV7-9
j_call: TRBJ2-3
clone_size: once
d_call: TRBD1
cdr3_nt: TGTGCCAGCAGCCCTGGGGAGGGACAGGGTCGGGATACGCAGTATTTT
cdr3_aa: CASSPGEGQGRDTQYF